The subject of this entry is one T cell receptor beta chain. The sample is drawn from a study of T cell responses to AZD1222 COVID-19 vaccine. The CDR3 covers 15 residues. Trimming removed 2 bases at V and 5 bases at J, with 13 bases between. CDR1 is MNHNY, CDR2 SVGAGI, per germline (reference sequence). Profiling relied on immunoSEQ multiplex PCR, and the TCRdb table lists in-frame clones only, not all of them. The sample lists under 200,000 clones, approximately 90% seen once, with 0.95% to 1.1% in the top ten. The receptor's source is an adult who received the AZD1222 COVID-19 vaccine. The input for sequencing was peripheral blood, taken 28 days after the second AZD1222 dose. The chain couples TRBV6-6 to TRBJ2-1; D perhaps matches TRBD1 (6 bases). CDR3 nucleotides: TGTGCCAGCAGTTACAGCAACAGGGTTAACAATGAGCAGTTCTTC. Protein product: CASSYSNRVNNEQFF.